Listed here are 27 T cell receptor beta chains from one sample, sequenced in a study of blood T cell repertoires in COVID-19. Using immunoSEQ multiplex PCR, the repertoire was profiled, and TCRdb retains in-frame clones only, with some absent. The sample has about 53,000 clones, approximately 82% seen once; the top ten hold around 15%. The sequenced material came from peripheral blood. Receptors originate from a human donor in a cohort sampled during active COVID-19.

V usage is TRBV9 and J usage is TRBJ1-3; tentative D call: TRBD1 (6 bases). V was clipped by 0 bases and J by 4 bases, with 11 bases between them. This CDR3 is 15 amino acids long. CDR1 SGDLS and CDR2 YYNGEE come from the germline V gene. CDR3 protein: CASSVEGGPGNTIYF. DNA of the CDR3: TGTGCCAGCAGCGTAGAGGGGGGGCCCGGAAACACCATATATTTT.

This clone was found once. The genes are TRBV27 and TRBJ1-2; D remains ambiguous. The germline gives CDR1 MNHEY, CDR2 SMNVEV (reference sequence). There are 15 residues in the CDR3. V lost 5 bases to trimming and J lost 2 bases, with 15 bases between them. The CDR3 here is CASSPTVTYNYGYTF. CDR3 coding DNA: TGTGCCAGCAGTCCCACCGTGACTTACAACTATGGCTACACCTTC.

This chain uses TRBV11-2 with TRBJ1-1; D gene unclear. Germline assignment: CDR1 SGHAT and CDR2 FQNNGV. V was pared by 4 bases and J by 3 bases, with 12 bases between. There are 14 residues in the CDR3. This chain's CDR3 is CASSSGSYHTEAFF. The CDR3 DNA reads as TGTGCCAGCAGCTCCGGGAGCTACCACACTGAAGCTTTCTTT. The whole variable domain, remainder taken from reference TRBV11-2 and TRBJ1-1, is EAGVAQSPRYKIIEKRQSVAFWCNPISGHATLYWYQQILGQGPKLLIQFQNNGVVDDSQLPKDRFSAERLKGVDSTLKIQPAKLEDSAVYLCASSSGSYHTEAFFGQGTRLTVV.

This clone was found a few times. CDR3 region: CASSFRTGRVNHTQYF. CDR3 coding DNA: TGTGCCAGCAGCTTCCGAACAGGGAGGGTAAACCATACGCAGTATTTT. V gene TRBV7-9 combines with J gene TRBJ2-3; a possible D gene is TRBD2 (7 bases). Germline V gene lookup returns CDR1 SEHNR and CDR2 FQNEAQ (reference sequence). Trimming cost V 3 bases and J 7 bases, with 20 bases left between them. The CDR3 is 16 amino acids.

The J gene is TRBJ1-1, the V gene TRBV29-1; no reliable D call. CDR3 length: 12 amino acids. Germline CDR1 is SQVTM and CDR2 is ANQGSEA. V lost 4 bases, J lost 4 bases, and 10 bases lay in between. This CDR3 is CSVGAGSTEAFF. The DNA of the CDR3 is TGCAGCGTTGGGGCTGGAAGCACTGAAGCTTTCTTT.

This clone was observed a handful of times. The CDR3, as DNA: TGTGCCACCAGCACCCGAGTTCCGGGGGTCGGGAATGAGCAGTTCTTC. Residues: CATSTRVPGVGNEQFF. V gene TRBV15 combines with J gene TRBJ2-1; perhaps TRBD2 as D (6 bases). CDR3 length: 16 amino acids. V was trimmed by 4 bases and J by 7 bases, leaving 20 bases between them. Germline V gene data show CDR1 as LNHNV and CDR2 as YYDKDF (reference sequence).

The sample holds one count of this clone. The rearrangement links TRBV4-2 to TRBJ2-1; weak D call: TRBD2 (7 bases). This CDR3 has 16 residues. From germline, CDR1 is LGHNA and CDR2 YNFKEQ. V lost 1 base and J 2 bases, leaving 12 bases between the germline ends. CDR3 DNA sequence: TGTGCCAGCAGCCAAGCACCGGGGGGCGCCTACAATGAGCAGTTCTTC. Protein product: CASSQAPGGAYNEQFF.

The genes are TRBV5-1 and TRBJ2-6; maybe TRBD1 (6 bases). The CDR3 is made up of 15 amino acids. V was trimmed by 0 bases and J by 2 bases, leaving 6 bases between them. CDR1 is SGHRS and CDR2 is YFSETQ in the germline V gene. The CDR3 coding sequence is TGCGCCAGCAGCTTGGAGGGGGCTGGGGCCAACGTCCTGACTTTC. This translates into CASSLEGAGANVLTF.

The chain employs TRBV27 and TRBJ2-2; the match to TRBD2 covers 10 bases. Trimming cost V 7 bases and J 7 bases; bases outside gene matches: 9. This CDR3 has 15 residues. The germline CDR1 and CDR2 sequences are MNHEY and SMNVEV (reference sequence). The CDR3, as DNA: TGTGCCAGCACCGTCAGCGGGGGGGCGGGCGGGGAGCTGTTTTTT. This translates into CASTVSGGAGGELFF.

V and J are TRBV2 and TRBJ2-7; D may be TRBD1 (6 bases). The V end lost 1 base, the J end lost 7 bases, and 17 bases lay between the germline ends. The CDR3 extends over 15 amino acids. Germline CDR1 reads SNHLY; CDR2 reads FYNNEI. CDR3 sequence (DNA): TGTGCCAGCAGTGAAGGGGTACAGGGTTCTGGTGAGCAGTACTTC. This encodes CASSEGVQGSGEQYF. Using reference TRBV2 and TRBJ2-7 for the parts outside the CDR3, the full variable domain is EPEVTQTPSHQVTQMGQEVILRCVPISNHLYFYWYRQILGQKVEFLVSFYNNEISEKSEIFDDQFSVERPDGSNFTLKIRSTKLEDSAMYFCASSEGVQGSGEQYFGPGTRLTVT.

The chain links TRBV20-1 to TRBJ2-5; D is ambiguous. V lost 5 bases to trimming and J lost 5 bases, with 9 bases between them. The CDR3 has 11 residues. Germline V gene data show CDR1 as DFQATT and CDR2 as SNEGSKA (reference sequence). For the CDR3, the DNA is TGCAGTGCTTATAGTATTGAGACCCAGTACTTC. It is translated as CSAYSIETQYF.

This rearrangement joins TRBV13 to TRBJ1-2; D might be TRBD1 (5 bases). The CDR3 sequence is 12 residues long. Germline CDR1 reads PRHDT; CDR2 reads FYEKMQ (reference sequence). Trimming left V 0 bases short and J 8 bases short, with 7 bases between. The CDR3 bases are TGTGCCAGCAGCTTAGGCCAGGGAGGCTACACCTTC. As protein: CASSLGQGGYTF.

The chain is built from TRBV3-1 (or the pseudogene TRBV3-2) and TRBJ2-2, with D possibly matching TRBD1 (6 bases). Germline lookup yields CDR1 LGHDT and CDR2 YNNKEL (reference sequence). V lost 7 bases, J lost 0 bases, and 15 bases lay in between. This CDR3 has 16 amino acids. The CDR3 sequence: CASTDRRTANTGELFF. Written as DNA, the CDR3 is TGTGCCAGCACGGACAGACGGACCGCGAACACCGGGGAGCTGTTTTTT.

This clone appeared once. The chain employs TRBV27 and TRBJ2-3; the D is unclear. CDR3 length: 14 amino acids. CDR1 and CDR2 from the germline V gene are MNHEY and SMNVEV (reference sequence). V lost 2 bases to trimming and J lost 2 bases, with 8 bases between them. CDR3 sequence (DNA): TGTGCCAGCAGTTTAGGTCTATCCACAGATACGCAGTATTTT. Amino acids: CASSLGLSTDTQYF.

The chain links TRBV6-6 to TRBJ1-1, with D perhaps TRBD1 (6 bases). The CDR3 is 14 residues long. The ends were cut back, 6 bases at V and 0 bases at J, with 11 bases in the middle. Germline V lookup: CDR1 MNHNY, CDR2 SVGAGI (reference sequence). The DNA for the CDR3 is TGTGCCAGCAGGTTACAGGGAATGAACACTGAAGCTTTCTTT. Protein sequence: CASRLQGMNTEAFF.

The rearrangement uses TRBV5-4 and TRBJ1-1; weak D call: TRBD1 (5 bases). The ends were cut back, 4 bases at V and 10 bases at J, with 23 bases in the middle. In germline, CDR1 is SGHNT, CDR2 YYREEE (reference sequence). This CDR3 contains 15 residues. The CDR3 DNA follows: TGTGCCAGCAGCGCGGGACCCACGGGGGGAGACGGAGCTTTCTTT. This encodes CASSAGPTGGDGAFF.

The chain couples TRBV18 to TRBJ1-4; D is possibly TRBD1 (5 bases). The CDR3 length is 16 residues. V lost 3 bases, J lost 2 bases, and 13 bases lay in between. Germline values: CDR1 KGHSH, CDR2 LQKENI. The CDR3 region has the DNA TGTGCCAGCTCACCGGTACGCGGGGCGACTAATGAAAAACTGTTTTTT. This sequence encodes CASSPVRGATNEKLFF.

The chain has TRBV5-1 and TRBJ2-7, with a possible D match to TRBD2 (5 bases). Germline V gene data show CDR1 as SGHRS and CDR2 as YFSETQ. The CDR3 sequence is 13 residues long. V shed 4 bases and J shed 6 bases, with 14 bases lying between them. CDR3 residues: CASSLDGIGEQYF. The CDR3 bases are TGCGCCAGCAGCCTAGACGGGATCGGCGAGCAGTACTTC.

Only a few counts were recorded for this clone. V and J are TRBV9 and TRBJ1-3; D uncertain. Trimming shortened V by 3 bases and J by 0 bases, and 10 bases separated the two germline ends. This CDR3 comprises 15 residues. CDR1 and CDR2 from the germline V gene are SGDLS and YYNGEE. The CDR3 reads CASSADFYSGNTIYF. In DNA, the CDR3 is TGTGCCAGCAGCGCGGACTTCTACTCTGGAAACACCATATATTTT.

The gene calls are TRBV7-2 and TRBJ2-5; D is possibly TRBD1 (6 bases). V was trimmed by 7 bases and J by 5 bases, leaving 23 bases between them. Germline V gene lookup returns CDR1 SGHTA and CDR2 FQGNSA. This CDR3 region has 16 residues. The CDR3 here is CASNPGPGANMETQYF. CDR3 DNA: TGTGCCAGCAACCCGGGGCCAGGGGCAAATATGGAGACCCAGTACTTC.

V gene TRBV25-1 combines with J gene TRBJ1-5, with TRBD1 identical over 9 bases. The CDR3 contains 13 residues. After removal of 6 bases from V and 6 bases from J, the junction contained 3 bases not matched to a gene. In germline, CDR1 is MGHDK, CDR2 SYGVNS. This CDR3 reads CASRKQGAQPQHF. In DNA, the CDR3 is TGTGCCAGCAGGAAACAGGGGGCTCAGCCCCAGCATTTT.

The chain combines TRBV6-5 with TRBJ2-5, with D hard to call. Trimming took off 6 bases at V and 5 bases at J, with 7 bases between the two ends. The CDR3 loop spans 11 amino acids. Germline V CDR1 and CDR2: MNHEY, SVGAGI. The CDR3 coding sequence is TGTGCCAGCAGCCACTTGGAGACCCAGTACTTC. Translation gives CASSHLETQYF.

This clone occurred a few times. CDR3 sequence reads: CASSREFGNTIYF. CDR3 DNA: TGTGCCAGCAGTCGGGAATTTGGAAACACCATATATTTT. The chain combines TRBV6-5 with TRBJ1-3; D is ambiguous. Germline CDR1 is MNHEY and CDR2 is SVGAGI. The germline V and J ends were trimmed by 5 bases and 3 bases, with 8 bases remaining between them. CDR3 length: 13 amino acids.

The chain employs TRBV12-3 or TRBV12-4 and TRBJ2-3; D possibly corresponds to TRBD1 (6 bases). This CDR3 is built from 13 residues. V lost 3 bases to trimming and J lost 9 bases, with 13 bases between them. CDR3 region: CASSLFKGDTQYF. The CDR3 DNA follows: TGTGCCAGCAGTTTGTTTAAGGGGGACACGCAGTATTTT.

The rearrangement links TRBV19 to TRBJ2-7; perhaps TRBD1 as D (6 bases). Germline V CDR1 and CDR2: LNHDA, SQIVND (reference sequence). The CDR3 extends over 13 amino acids. Trimming removed 6 bases at V and 0 bases at J, with 9 bases between. The CDR3: CASSWDISYEQYF. The CDR3 bases are TGTGCCAGTAGCTGGGACATCTCCTACGAGCAGTACTTC.

The CDR3 sequence: CASEGDGNTIYF. The CDR3 DNA reads as TGTGCCAGCGAAGGAGATGGAAACACCATATATTTT. The V call is TRBV9, the J call TRBJ1-3; D unclear. V lost 7 bases, J lost 3 bases, and 8 bases lay in between. This CDR3 has 12 residues. The V gene's germline CDR1 is SGDLS and CDR2 YYNGEE.

The V gene is TRBV15, the J gene TRBJ1-6; D not certain. CDR1 and CDR2 from the germline V gene are LNHNV and YYDKDF (reference sequence). Trimming left V 4 bases short and J 10 bases short, with 17 bases between. This CDR3 spans 15 amino acids. The CDR3 bases are TGTGCCACCAGCAATGCGGAGGGTTTAGGGTCACCCCTCCACTTT. It yields the protein CATSNAEGLGSPLHF.